The 15 T cell receptor beta chains presented below share a single source sample, sequenced in a study of early T cells in non-severe SARS-CoV-2 infection. TCRdb re-called the 5' RACE reads with MiXCR, one entry per CDR3 protein. Of under 70,000 distinct CDR3 sequences in the sample, about 13% were seen once. The input for sequencing was whole blood, taken at baseline. The receptors originated from an adult who was a healthcare worker with PCR-confirmed SARS-CoV-2 infection or an uninfected control (not recorded which).

This clonotype was detected only a few times. The chain employs TRBV6-1 and TRBJ2-2; D might be TRBD2 (5 bases). Trimming removed 5 bases from V and 5 bases from J, with 12 bases in between. Germline CDR1 MNHNS, CDR2 SASEGT. The CDR3 has 14 amino acids. CDR3 nucleotide sequence: TGTGCCAGCAGTTCCCTAGCATATACCGGGGAGCTGTTTTTT. Its translation is CASSSLAYTGELFF.

The V and J genes are TRBV7-2 and TRBJ2-7; 8 nucleotides match TRBD2. This CDR3 is 16 amino acids long. Losses at the gene ends were 4 bases for V and 7 bases for J; bases not matched to a gene: 15. Per the germline V gene, CDR1 is SGHTA and CDR2 is FQGNSA. In DNA form, the CDR3 reads TGTGCCAGCAGCTCGGGATGGCCGGGAGGGCCGGGAGAGCAGTACTTC. It encodes CASSSGWPGGPGEQYF.

The genes are TRBV12-3 or TRBV12-4 and TRBJ1-1; tentative D call: TRBD1 (6 bases). This CDR3 is 13 amino acids long. With 3 bases removed from V and 7 bases from J, the gap between germline ends came to 12 bases. CDR3 region: CASSFRDIYEAFF. The CDR3 coding sequence is TGTGCCAGCAGTTTCCGGGACATCTATGAAGCTTTCTTT.

This clonotype has just a few counts. This chain uses TRBV18 with TRBJ1-2; D might be TRBD1 (6 bases). V gave up 1 base and J gave up 3 bases, with 12 bases separating them. Germline CDR1 is KGHSH and CDR2 is LQKENI. The CDR3 runs 15 residues. CDR3 in DNA: TGTGCCAGCTCACCACAGGCGGACAGCTACTATGGCTACACCTTC. It codes for CASSPQADSYYGYTF.

The rearrangement joins TRBV4-3 to TRBJ1-1, with D tentatively TRBD1 (6 bases). The V and J ends lost 0 bases and 4 bases respectively, with 15 bases between them. The V gene's germline CDR1 is LGHNA and CDR2 YSLEER. The CDR3 extends over 16 amino acids. This chain's CDR3 is CASSQDSYRAGTEAFF. The CDR3 DNA follows: TGCGCCAGCAGCCAAGATTCGTACAGGGCGGGCACTGAAGCTTTCTTT.

The chain combines TRBV24-1 with TRBJ2-2, with a weak D call TRBD1 (6 bases). Germline V lookup: CDR1 KGHDR, CDR2 SFDVKD. Trimming left V 4 bases short and J 2 bases short, with 13 bases between. The CDR3 runs 16 residues. For the CDR3, the DNA is TGTGCCACCAGTGACTGGGGACACCTAAACACCGGGGAGCTGTTTTTT. This sequence encodes CATSDWGHLNTGELFF.

This clonotype was found a few times. The chain uses TRBV6-5 and TRBJ2-1, with TRBD1 identical over 9 bases. Per germline, CDR1 MNHEY and CDR2 SVGAGI. This CDR3 spans 17 amino acids. V was pared by 2 bases and J by 6 bases, with 11 bases of the junction left unmatched. The CDR3 region has the DNA TGTGCCAGCAGTTACCGATCGGACAGGGGCCCCTTCAATGAGCAGTTCTTC. Its protein product is CASSYRSDRGPFNEQFF.

This chain uses TRBV7-9 with TRBJ1-4; D call uncertain. Trimming left V 5 bases short and J 6 bases short, with 7 bases between. In germline, CDR1 is SEHNR, CDR2 FQNEAQ (reference sequence). The length of the CDR3 is 12 residues. CDR3 region: CASSGVYEKLFF. The CDR3 DNA follows: TGTGCCAGCAGCGGCGTTTATGAAAAACTGTTTTTT.

This clonotype was seen repeatedly, ten times or more. The chain couples TRBV20-1 to TRBJ2-7; tentatively, D is TRBD2 (7 bases). The V gene lost 6 bases and the J gene lost 3 bases, with 12 bases spanning the gap. The CDR3 extends over 12 amino acids. Germline assignment: CDR1 DFQATT and CDR2 SNEGSKA (reference sequence). CDR3 coding DNA: TGCAGTGCCCTGGGAGGGGGCTACGAGCAGTACTTC. This encodes CSALGGGYEQYF.

This clonotype was counted between two and nine times. The rearrangement joins TRBV4-3 to TRBJ2-5; D is possibly TRBD1 or TRBD2 (5 bases each). CDR1 is LGHNA, CDR2 YSLEER, per germline. This CDR3 spans 16 amino acids. V lost 2 bases, J lost 3 bases, and 16 bases lay in between. CDR3 sequence (DNA): TGCGCCAGCAGCCAACTTCTCGGGACGGAGAAAGAGACCCAGTACTTC. This encodes CASSQLLGTEKETQYF.

Ten or more counts support this clonotype. The rearrangement joins TRBV5-4 to TRBJ2-3, with 8 nucleotides matching TRBD1. With V trimmed by 0 bases and J by 1 base, 1 base remained unmatched. Looked up from germline, CDR1 is SGHNT and CDR2 is YYREEE (reference sequence). The CDR3 extends over 15 amino acids. For the CDR3, the DNA is TGTGCCAGCAGCTTGGTGGGACAGGGCACAGATACGCAGTATTTT. Its translation: CASSLVGQGTDTQYF.

Notes on this clonotype: The junction departs from germline at one end; a sequencing error may be responsible. This chain uses TRBV29-1 with TRBJ1-2, with 9 bases that match TRBD1. The V gene's germline CDR1 is SQVTM and CDR2 ANQGSEA. The CDR3 is made up of 13 amino acids. The CDR3 DNA follows: TGCAGCGCCCGGGACAGGGTCAACTCTGGCTACACCTTC. As protein: CSARDRVNSGYTF.

There are a few counts of this clonotype. This chain links TRBV9 with TRBJ1-2, with D unclear. The germline V gene encodes CDR1 SGDLS and CDR2 YYNGEE. The V gene lost 1 base and the J gene lost 2 bases, with 9 bases spanning the gap. This CDR3 is built from 14 residues. CDR3 in DNA: TGTGCCAGCAGCGTATTCCCCCTCAACTATGGCTACACCTTC. Residues: CASSVFPLNYGYTF.

The chain combines TRBV24-1 with TRBJ2-2, with D unresolved. The CDR3 is 15 residues long. Germline CDR1 is KGHDR and CDR2 is SFDVKD. Trimming shortened V by 0 bases and J by 1 base, and 5 bases separated the two germline ends. CDR3 in amino acids: CATSDLNGNTGELFF. The CDR3 nucleotides are TGTGCCACCAGTGATTTGAACGGGAACACCGGGGAGCTGTTTTTT.

This clonotype was detected many times. V usage is TRBV20-1 and J usage is TRBJ2-7; the match to TRBD2 covers 8 bases. Losses at the gene ends were 6 bases for V and 2 bases for J; bases not matched to a gene: 6. Germline V gene lookup returns CDR1 DFQATT and CDR2 SNEGSKA (reference sequence). CDR3 length equals 13 residues. CDR3 region: CSATAAGAYEQYF. The CDR3 DNA sequence: TGCAGTGCCACGGCAGCGGGAGCCTACGAGCAGTACTTC.